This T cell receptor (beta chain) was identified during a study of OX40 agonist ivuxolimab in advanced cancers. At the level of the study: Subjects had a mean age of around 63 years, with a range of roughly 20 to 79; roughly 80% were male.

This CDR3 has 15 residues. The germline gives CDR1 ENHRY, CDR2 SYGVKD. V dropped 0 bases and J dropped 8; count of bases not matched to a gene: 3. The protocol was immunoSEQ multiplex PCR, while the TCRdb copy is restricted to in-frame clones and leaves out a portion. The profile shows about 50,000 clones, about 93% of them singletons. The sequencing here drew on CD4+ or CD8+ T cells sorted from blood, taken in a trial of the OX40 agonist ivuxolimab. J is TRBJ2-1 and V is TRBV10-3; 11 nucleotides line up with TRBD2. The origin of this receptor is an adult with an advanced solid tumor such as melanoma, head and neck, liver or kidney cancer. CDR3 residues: CAISESTLAGDEQFF. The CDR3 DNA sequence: TGTGCCATCAGTGAGTCTACACTAGCGGGAGATGAGCAGTTCTTC.